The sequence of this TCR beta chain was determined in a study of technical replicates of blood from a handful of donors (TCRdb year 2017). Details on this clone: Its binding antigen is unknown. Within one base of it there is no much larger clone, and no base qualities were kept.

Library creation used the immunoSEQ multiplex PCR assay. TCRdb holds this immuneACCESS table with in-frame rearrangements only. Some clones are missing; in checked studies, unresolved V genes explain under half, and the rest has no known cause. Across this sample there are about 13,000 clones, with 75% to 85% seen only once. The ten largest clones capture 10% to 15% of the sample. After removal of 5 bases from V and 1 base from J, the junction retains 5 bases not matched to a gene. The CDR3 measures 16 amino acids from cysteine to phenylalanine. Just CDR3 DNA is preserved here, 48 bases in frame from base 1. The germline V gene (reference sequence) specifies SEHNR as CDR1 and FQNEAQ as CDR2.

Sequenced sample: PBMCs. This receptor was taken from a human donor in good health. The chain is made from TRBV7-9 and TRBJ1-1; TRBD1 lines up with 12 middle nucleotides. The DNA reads TGTGCCAGCAGCATCCGGGACAGGGGGCCGAACACTGAAGCTTTCTTT. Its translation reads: CASSIRDRGPNTEAFF.